Each of the 19 T cell receptor beta chains below was sequenced from the same sample in a study of CD8+ T cells in alopecia areata. Noted treatment: oral pan-JAK inhibitor, 5-10 mg twice daily. Investigators isolated RNA and reverse transcribed it into cDNA to act as the sequencing template. Assay used: immunoSEQ multiplex PCR; TCRdb lists only in-frame clones, some missing. This repertoire shows around 100,000 clones, 85% to 90% found once; its top ten account for over 8.5%. The sequencing used CD8+ T cells sorted from blood, collected between weeks 30 and 35, from a patient treated with tofacitinib. Source of these receptors: a human donor with alopecia areata.

The chain uses TRBV27 and TRBJ1-6; unclear D gene. V was clipped by 2 bases and J by 7 bases, with 15 bases between them. This CDR3 is built from 16 residues. The germline CDR1 and CDR2 sequences are MNHEY and SMNVEV (reference sequence). CDR3 DNA: TGTGCCAGCAGTTTAATATGGGCAGGAGAAAATTCACCCCTCCACTTT. Translating gives CASSLIWAGENSPLHF.

The chain combines TRBV30 with TRBJ1-1; D perhaps matches TRBD1 (6 bases). Germline V gene lookup returns CDR1 GTSNPN and CDR2 SVGIG (reference sequence). This CDR3 has 12 residues. Trimming cost V 2 bases and J 8 bases, with 12 bases left between them. In DNA, the CDR3 is TGTGCCTGGAGTTCAACCGGGACAGAAGCTTTCTTT. Its protein is CAWSSTGTEAFF.

This chain connects TRBV7-9 to TRBJ2-7, with TRBD1 as a possible D gene (6 bases). Germline V gives CDR1 SEHNR, CDR2 FQNEAQ (reference sequence). CDR3 length equals 15 residues. The ends were cut back, 5 bases at V and 1 base at J, with 15 bases in the middle. The CDR3: CASSHRDVFSYEQYF. CDR3 DNA: TGTGCCAGCAGCCACAGGGACGTATTTTCCTACGAGCAGTACTTC.

This clone was seen a single time. The chain has TRBV5-6 and TRBJ2-7; D unclear. The germline V and J ends were trimmed by 2 bases and 4 bases, with 7 bases remaining between them. CDR1 and CDR2 (germline): SGHDT, YYEEEE. The CDR3 length is 12 residues. Here the CDR3 DNA reads TGTGCCAGCAGCTTCACCGGATACGAGCAGTACTTC. This sequence encodes CASSFTGYEQYF.

CDR3 loop: CSVGSYRGTDSAYGYTF. The CDR3 DNA is TGCAGCGTTGGTTCGTACCGCGGGACAGACTCTGCCTATGGCTACACCTTC. The chain joins TRBV29-1 to TRBJ1-2; 7 positions match TRBD1. The CDR3 sequence is 17 residues long. Per the germline V gene, CDR1 is SQVTM and CDR2 is ANQGSEA. The junction had 18 bases not matched to a gene; V was cut back by 4 bases and J by 4 bases. Looking up the rest from reference TRBV29-1 and TRBJ1-2 gives the full variable domain: SAVISQKPSRDICQRGTSLTIQCQVDSQVTMMFWYRQQPGQSLTLIATANQGSEATYESGFVIDKFPISRPNLTFSTLTVSNMSPEDSSIYLCSVGSYRGTDSAYGYTFGSGTRLTVV.

V and J are TRBV4-1 and TRBJ2-1; 9 positions match TRBD2. The CDR3 loop spans 18 amino acids. The V gene end was trimmed by 5 bases and the J gene end by 5 bases; junction bases not matched to a gene: 16. The germline V gene encodes CDR1 MGHRA and CDR2 YSYEKL. The CDR3 coding sequence is TGCGCCAGCAGCTCGTCCCGGTTCGTAGCGGGAGTTGACAATGAGCAGTTCTTC. The encoded protein is CASSSSRFVAGVDNEQFF.

V is TRBV12-5 and J is TRBJ2-7; no clear D. V lost 1 base and J lost 2, with 6 bases in between. The CDR3 spans 13 residues. CDR1 LGHNT and CDR2 FRNRAP come from the germline V gene. CDR3 DNA: TGTGCTAGTGGTTTGGGACTGGCCTACGAGCAGTACTTC. Translating it yields CASGLGLAYEQYF.

This clone has just one count. Here the CDR3 DNA reads TGTGCCGCCGGTAGCGGGGACCAAGAGACCCAGTACTTC. Encoded protein: CAAGSGDQETQYF. V gene TRBV6-5 combines with J gene TRBJ2-5; the match to TRBD2 covers 8 bases. CDR1 is MNHEY and CDR2 is SVGAGI in the germline V gene. The CDR3 totals 13 residues. The junction had 5 bases not matched to a gene; V was cut back by 11 bases and J by 0 bases.

This clone occurred once. The V call is TRBV7-9, the J call TRBJ2-7, with 10 bases that match TRBD1. CDR3 length equals 15 residues. V was pared by 5 bases and J by 2 bases, with 6 bases of the junction left unmatched. Germline V gives CDR1 SEHNR, CDR2 FQNEAQ (reference sequence). CDR3 residues: CASSTSGTGAYEQYF. The DNA of the CDR3 is TGTGCCAGCAGCACTTCCGGGACAGGGGCCTACGAGCAGTACTTC.

The chain links TRBV2 to TRBJ1-5; D uncertain. Germline V CDR1 and CDR2: SNHLY, FYNNEI. The CDR3 loop spans 14 amino acids. V lost 3 bases to trimming and J lost 3 bases, with 9 bases between them. The DNA for the CDR3 is TGTGCCAGCAGTGAGGACTTCATCAATCAGCCCCAGCATTTT. Residues: CASSEDFINQPQHF. Full variable domain (missing parts from reference TRBV2 and TRBJ1-5): EPEVTQTPSHQVTQMGQEVILRCVPISNHLYFYWYRQILGQKVEFLVSFYNNEISEKSEIFDDQFSVERPDGSNFTLKIRSTKLEDSAMYFCASSEDFINQPQHFGDGTRLSIL.

The chain combines TRBV6-6 with TRBJ2-5; TRBD2 is a possible D gene (5 bases). The J call is doubtful: the DNA matches TRBJ2-7 better. The CDR3 covers 12 residues. CDR1 is MNHNY, CDR2 SVGAGI, per germline (reference sequence). CDR3 sequence reads: CASLTGTYEQYF. The DNA for the CDR3 is TGTGCCAGCCTTACCGGGACCTACGAGCAGTACTTC.

In this sample, this clone turned up once. The rearrangement joins TRBV5-1 to TRBJ2-7, with TRBD1 matching over 10 bases. V was pared by 0 bases and J by 3 bases, with 3 bases of the junction left unmatched. CDR3 size: 15 residues. Germline lookup yields CDR1 SGHRS and CDR2 YFSETQ. For the CDR3, the DNA is TGCGCCAGCAGCTTGGAGGGACAGGGGTACTACGAGCAGTACTTC. This translates into CASSLEGQGYYEQYF.

CDR3 protein: CASSWGTGYNEQYF. The CDR3 DNA sequence: TGCGCCAGCAGCTGGGGGACAGGGTATAACGAGCAGTACTTC. The chain combines TRBV5-1 with TRBJ2-7; TRBD1 aligns across 9 bases. Losses at the gene ends were 3 bases for V and 5 bases for J; bases not matched to a gene: 6. This CDR3 is built from 14 residues. The germline V gene has CDR1 SGHRS and CDR2 YFSETQ.

The CDR3 DNA is TGTGCCAGCAGTGATCGGCTGGCCGATACGCAGTATTTT. Protein product: CASSDRLADTQYF. This chain uses TRBV6-1 with TRBJ2-3; D ambiguous. The CDR3 contains 13 residues. CDR1 is MNHNS, CDR2 SASEGT, per germline. With 3 bases removed from V and 6 bases from J, the gap between germline ends came to 10 bases.

As concerns this clone: Other DNA sequences of this sample code for an identical CDR3. The chain is built from TRBV27 and TRBJ2-1; D may correspond to TRBD1 or TRBD2 (5 bases each). The V gene lost 0 bases and the J gene lost 4 bases, with 7 bases spanning the gap. The CDR3 is 14 residues long. Germline V gives CDR1 MNHEY, CDR2 SMNVEV (reference sequence). The CDR3 DNA follows: TGTGCCAGCAGTTTATCCGGGGCGTACAATGAGCAGTTCTTC. It yields the protein CASSLSGAYNEQFF.

CDR3 residues: CSVEFPGQGTYEQYF. The CDR3, as DNA: TGCAGCGTTGAGTTTCCGGGACAGGGGACCTACGAGCAGTACTTC. The chain uses TRBV29-1 and TRBJ2-7; TRBD1 matches 10 bases. The length of the CDR3 is 15 residues. Per the germline V gene, CDR1 is SQVTM and CDR2 is ANQGSEA. V dropped 3 bases and J dropped 2; count of bases not matched to a gene: 7.

The V and J genes are TRBV7-9 and TRBJ1-5; TRBD1 matches at 8 bases. With V trimmed by 5 bases and J by 6 bases, 9 bases remained unmatched. The CDR3 sequence is 15 residues long. CDR1 is SEHNR and CDR2 is FQNEAQ in the germline V gene (reference sequence). CDR3 amino acids: CASSRTGLGGQPQHF. The CDR3 DNA sequence: TGTGCCAGCAGCCGGACAGGGTTGGGGGGTCAGCCCCAGCATTTT. The complete variable domain, with remaining parts taken from reference TRBV7-9 and TRBJ1-5, reads DTGVSQNPRHKITKRGQNVTFRCDPISEHNRLYWYRQTLGQGPEFLTYFQNEAQLEKSRLLSDRFSAERPKGSFSTLEIQRTEQGDSAMYLCASSRTGLGGQPQHFGDGTRLSIL.

The chain links TRBV7-8 to TRBJ2-2, with D perhaps TRBD1 (5 bases). Trimming left V 4 bases short and J 0 bases short, with 12 bases between. The germline V gene has CDR1 SGHVS and CDR2 FQNEAQ. The CDR3 extends over 16 amino acids. The chain's CDR3 is CASSWGYLANTGELFF. The CDR3 DNA reads as TGTGCCAGCAGCTGGGGCTACCTCGCGAACACCGGGGAGCTGTTTTTT.

The chain joins TRBV5-6 to TRBJ2-1, with D perhaps matching TRBD2 (5 bases). The CDR3 is made up of 14 amino acids. The germline V and J ends were trimmed by 2 bases and 5 bases, with 11 bases remaining between them. Germline CDR1 reads SGHDT; CDR2 reads YYEEEE. CDR3 sequence reads: CASSFGVENNEQFF. CDR3 nucleotides: TGTGCCAGCAGCTTCGGGGTTGAGAACAATGAGCAGTTCTTC.